The subject of this entry is one TCR beta chain. This clone's antigen is unknown. No base-level quality is on record; no much larger clone is a single base apart. This specimen belongs to a study of shared clonotypes between healthy human individuals (dated by TCRdb to the early 2020s). Study-wide context: The cohort included three men and a couple of women between 18 and 49 years of age. Per donor, three plates each were used for CD4 naive and CD4 memory, two for CD8 naive, and one for CD8 memory. To estimate repertoire size and how much clonotype sharing occurs between individuals, the study deeply sequenced the blood TCR repertoires of about five healthy adults. To increase sequencing depth and limit assay-specific biases, TCR repertoire library preparation and sequencing were carried out by different laboratories using diverse techniques. Leukapheresis yielded between about 0.8 and 9.5 billion PBMCs per donor.

Using the deep immunoSEQ assay, TCR CDR3 regions were amplified from genomic DNA by multiplex PCR. Genomic DNA extracted from each cell subset was distributed evenly over all wells of several immunoSEQ 96-well plates, and each plate served as one replicate. Each replicate PCR for sorted subsets received 150 to 250 ng genomic DNA, equal to about 29,000 T cell genomes. The purified libraries were quantified using a Qubit 3.0 fluorometer, sized with a Bioanalyzer 2100, and then quantified again using the KAPA Library Quantification kit. Every immunoSEQ 96-well plate was sequenced on a separate single-read 150-cycle Illumina NextSeq 550 flow cell. Concerning the study's data processing: The immunoSEQ output contained only junctional sequences without quality scores, so filtering could not match that applied to full-length reads. To assign V/J genes and CDR3, sequences were annotated using PyIR, a Python wrapper for IgBLAST v1.9, with IMGT germline references. Reads were removed for weak V/J assignments (E-value above 1e-6), missing CDR3, stop codons, out-of-frame junctions, or ambiguous translated residues. A V3J clonotype was defined by an identical inferred V gene, J gene, and CDR3 amino acid sequence. To compute the percentage overlap between repertoires, the number of shared unique clonotypes was divided by the size of the smaller repertoire. Richness of each repertoire was evaluated using RTK rarefaction, the Chao1 estimator, and Recon v2.1 estimates of unobserved clonotypes. OLGA was used to compute generation probabilities for all TCRbeta clonotypes that the gDNA method yielded from a handful of donors. TCRdb mirrors the immuneACCESS table, restricted to in-frame sequences. Some clones are absent from its copies; in checked studies, under half trace to an unresolved V gene, and the reason for the others is unknown. V and J calls and clone size are copied from that table; D and trimming were computed from the DNA. The sample has about 2.1 million clones on record, over 85% of them singletons. 1.5% to 2% of the sample is taken by the ten largest.

CD8 naive samples were CD45RO-negative cells positively selected for CCR7, giving a CD45RA+CCR7+ population that excluded TemRA cells. Healthy HIV-negative adults with no recently reported acute infections or vaccinations were included as donors. Every donor was a Caucasian adult living in Nashville, Tennessee, USA. Blood was collected by leukapheresis, and PBMCs were isolated by Ficoll-Histopaque density gradient centrifugation and then cryopreserved in liquid nitrogen vapor phase. Analytical flow cytometry was used to check the purity and quantity of every magnetically sorted T cell population. From each sorted fraction, genomic DNA was isolated and quantified by UV absorbance on a Nanodrop 2000c. The CDR3 covers 14 residues, taking in both the cysteine and the phenylalanine. Left in the record is the CDR3 DNA by itself, 42 bases read in frame from the first base. The germline ends are 9 bases apart after V is trimmed by 1 base and J by 6 bases. Sequences SNHLY (CDR1) and FYNNEI (CDR2) are obtained from the germline V gene.

General conclusions and limits of the study: Incomplete sequencing was indicated by rarefaction of sorted-subset datasets, despite the large sequencing depth. Because the study included only a small number of donors, the genetic and exposure-history diversity represented was limited. Sharing across a few donors was observed for roughly 5% of naive CD4, 3% to 3.5% of naive CD8, 2% to 2.5% of memory CD4, and around 0.44% of memory CD8 clonotypes. Sampling was restricted to blood, and TCR repertoires in tissues likely differ from the TCR repertoires found in blood. Higher generation probabilities were observed for clonotypes shared by all four sorted-subset donors than for non-shared clonotypes. Pairwise subsampling led to the expectation that sequencing depth would affect the degree of clonotype sharing among donors. Naive subsets generally had larger estimated clonotype richness than memory subsets.

This TCR came from a man between 18 and 29 years old in good health. Some clones in this sample may be carry-over from other donors' samples. Sequenced material: naive CD8+ T cells from PBMCs. The cell subset or site label corresponds to: CD45RA+CCR7+. The chain uses TRBV2 and TRBJ2-2; the D region possibly corresponds to TRBD1 (5 bases align). The nucleotide sequence reads TGTGCCAGCAGTGAAGAGGGGTACGCCGGGGAGCTGTTTTTT. Its product reads: CASSEEGYAGELFF.